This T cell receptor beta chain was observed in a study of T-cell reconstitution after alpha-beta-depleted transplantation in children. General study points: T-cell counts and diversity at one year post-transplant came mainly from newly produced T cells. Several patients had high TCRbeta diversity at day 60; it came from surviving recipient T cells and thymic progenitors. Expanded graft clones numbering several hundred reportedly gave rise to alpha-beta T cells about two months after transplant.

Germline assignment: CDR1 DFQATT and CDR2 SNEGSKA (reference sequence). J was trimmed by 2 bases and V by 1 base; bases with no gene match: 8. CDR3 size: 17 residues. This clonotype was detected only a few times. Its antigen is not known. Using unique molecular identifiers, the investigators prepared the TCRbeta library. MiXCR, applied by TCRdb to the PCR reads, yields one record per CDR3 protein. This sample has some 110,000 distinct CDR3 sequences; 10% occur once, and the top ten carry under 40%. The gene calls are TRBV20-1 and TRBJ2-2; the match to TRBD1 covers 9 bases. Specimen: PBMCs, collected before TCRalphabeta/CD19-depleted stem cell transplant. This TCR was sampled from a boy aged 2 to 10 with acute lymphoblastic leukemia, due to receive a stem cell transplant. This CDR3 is CSARVGLGQGNTGELFF. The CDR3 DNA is TGCAGTGCTAGAGTTGGGTTGGGACAGGGAAACACCGGGGAGCTGTTTTTT.